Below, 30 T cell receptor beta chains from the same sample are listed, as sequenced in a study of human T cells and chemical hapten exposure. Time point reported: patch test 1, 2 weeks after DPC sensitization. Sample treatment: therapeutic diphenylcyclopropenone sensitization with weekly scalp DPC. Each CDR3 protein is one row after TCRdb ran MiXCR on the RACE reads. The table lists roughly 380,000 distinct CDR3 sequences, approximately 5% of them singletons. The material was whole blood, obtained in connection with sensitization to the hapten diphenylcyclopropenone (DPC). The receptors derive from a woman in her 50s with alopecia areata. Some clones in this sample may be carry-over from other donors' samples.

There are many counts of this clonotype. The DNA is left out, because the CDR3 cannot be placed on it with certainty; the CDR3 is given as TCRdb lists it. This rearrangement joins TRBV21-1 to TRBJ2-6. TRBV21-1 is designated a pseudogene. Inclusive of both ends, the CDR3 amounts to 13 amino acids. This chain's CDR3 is CASWATGANVLTF.

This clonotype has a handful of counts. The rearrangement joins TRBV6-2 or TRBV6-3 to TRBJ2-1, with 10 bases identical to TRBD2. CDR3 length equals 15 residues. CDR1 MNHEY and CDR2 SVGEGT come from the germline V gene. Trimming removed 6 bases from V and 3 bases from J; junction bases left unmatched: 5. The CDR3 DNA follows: TGTGCCAGCAGACCCCTAGCGGGAGTCTACAATGAGCAGTTCTTC. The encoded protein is CASRPLAGVYNEQFF.

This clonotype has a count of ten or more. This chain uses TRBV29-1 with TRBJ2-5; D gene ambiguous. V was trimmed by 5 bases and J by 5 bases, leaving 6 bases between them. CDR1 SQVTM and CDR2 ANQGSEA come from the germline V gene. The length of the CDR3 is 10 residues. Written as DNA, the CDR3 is TGCAGCGTTCCGTCCGAGACCCAGTACTTC. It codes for CSVPSETQYF.

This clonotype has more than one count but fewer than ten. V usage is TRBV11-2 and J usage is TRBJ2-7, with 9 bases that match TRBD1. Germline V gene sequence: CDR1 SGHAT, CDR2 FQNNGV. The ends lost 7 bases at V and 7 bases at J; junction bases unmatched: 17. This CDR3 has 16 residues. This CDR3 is CASTPRRDRVPGEQYF. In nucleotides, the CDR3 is TGTGCCAGCACCCCGCGGAGGGACAGGGTGCCGGGGGAGCAGTACTTC.

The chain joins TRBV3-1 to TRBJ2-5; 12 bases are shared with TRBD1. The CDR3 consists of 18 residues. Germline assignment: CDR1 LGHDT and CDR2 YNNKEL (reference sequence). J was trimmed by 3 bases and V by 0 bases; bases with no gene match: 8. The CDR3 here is CASSQEGTGGAHEETQYF. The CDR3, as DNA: TGTGCCAGCAGCCAAGAGGGGACAGGGGGCGCTCATGAAGAGACCCAGTACTTC.

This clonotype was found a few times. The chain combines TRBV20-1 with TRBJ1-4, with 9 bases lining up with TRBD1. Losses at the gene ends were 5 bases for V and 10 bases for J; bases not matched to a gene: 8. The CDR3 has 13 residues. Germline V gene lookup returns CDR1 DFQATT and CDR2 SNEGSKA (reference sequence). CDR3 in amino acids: CSASSGTGLKLFF. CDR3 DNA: TGCAGTGCTTCCTCCGGGACAGGGTTAAAACTGTTTTTT.

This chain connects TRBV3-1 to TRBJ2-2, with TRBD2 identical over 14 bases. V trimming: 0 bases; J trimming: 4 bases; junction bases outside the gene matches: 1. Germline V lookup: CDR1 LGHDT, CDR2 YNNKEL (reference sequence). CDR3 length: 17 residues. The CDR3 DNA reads TGTGCCAGCAGCCAAGACGGACTAGCGGGGGGCACCGGGGAGCTGTTTTTT. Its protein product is CASSQDGLAGGTGELFF.

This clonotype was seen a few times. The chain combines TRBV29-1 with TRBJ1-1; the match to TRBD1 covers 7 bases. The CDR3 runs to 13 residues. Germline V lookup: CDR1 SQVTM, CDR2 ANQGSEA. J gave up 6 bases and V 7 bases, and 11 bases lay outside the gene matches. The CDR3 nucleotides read TGCAGCGCACTACAGGGGAGAATGCCTGAAGCTTTCTTT. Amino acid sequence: CSALQGRMPEAFF.

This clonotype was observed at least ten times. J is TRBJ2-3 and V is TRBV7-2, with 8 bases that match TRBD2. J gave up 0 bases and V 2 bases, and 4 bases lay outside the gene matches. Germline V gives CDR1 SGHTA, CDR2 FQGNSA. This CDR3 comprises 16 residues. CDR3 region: CASSLPSGPSTDTQYF. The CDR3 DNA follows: TGTGCCAGCAGCTTACCTAGCGGGCCTAGCACAGATACGCAGTATTTT.

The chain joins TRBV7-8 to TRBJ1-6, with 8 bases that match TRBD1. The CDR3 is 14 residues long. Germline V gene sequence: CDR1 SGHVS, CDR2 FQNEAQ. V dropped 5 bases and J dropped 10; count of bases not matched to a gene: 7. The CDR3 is CASSPDRVKSPLHF. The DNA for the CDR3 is TGTGCCAGCAGCCCGGACAGGGTAAAGTCACCCCTCCACTTT.

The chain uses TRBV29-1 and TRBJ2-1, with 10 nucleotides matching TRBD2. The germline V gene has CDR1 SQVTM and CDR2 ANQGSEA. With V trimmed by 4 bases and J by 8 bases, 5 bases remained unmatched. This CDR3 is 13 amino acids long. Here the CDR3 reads CSVVIAGGYEQFF. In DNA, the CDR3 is TGCAGCGTTGTAATAGCGGGAGGATATGAGCAGTTCTTC.

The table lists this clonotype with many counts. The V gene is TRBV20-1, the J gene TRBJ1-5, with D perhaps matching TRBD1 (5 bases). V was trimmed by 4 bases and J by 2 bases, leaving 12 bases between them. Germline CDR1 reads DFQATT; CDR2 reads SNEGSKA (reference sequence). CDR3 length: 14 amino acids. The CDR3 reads CSATRAGGNQPQHF. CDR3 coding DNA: TGCAGTGCTACCAGGGCGGGGGGCAATCAGCCCCAGCATTTT.

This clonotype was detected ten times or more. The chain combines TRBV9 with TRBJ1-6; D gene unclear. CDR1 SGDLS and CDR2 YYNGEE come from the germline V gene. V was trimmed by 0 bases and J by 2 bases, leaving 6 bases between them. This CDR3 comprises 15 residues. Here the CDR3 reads CASSVGETYNSPLHF. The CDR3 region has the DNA TGTGCCAGCAGCGTAGGAGAAACCTATAATTCACCCCTCCACTTT.

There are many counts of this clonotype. The DNA for the CDR3 is TGCGCCAGCAGCCAAGCCCCCTACAGGGGGCCTCAGCCCCAGCATTTT. This codes for CASSQAPYRGPQPQHF. The V and J genes are TRBV4-1 and TRBJ1-5, with 9 nucleotides matching TRBD1. CDR1 and CDR2 from the germline V gene are MGHRA and YSYEKL. The CDR3 extends over 16 amino acids. V gave up 1 base and J gave up 6 bases; unmatched junction bases: 7.

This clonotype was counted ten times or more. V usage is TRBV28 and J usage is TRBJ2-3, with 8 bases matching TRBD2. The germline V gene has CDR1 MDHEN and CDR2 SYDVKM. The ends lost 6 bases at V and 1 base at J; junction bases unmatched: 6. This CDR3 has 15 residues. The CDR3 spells CASSPGGAGTDTQYF. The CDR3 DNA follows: TGTGCCAGCAGCCCGGGAGGGGCTGGCACAGATACGCAGTATTTT.

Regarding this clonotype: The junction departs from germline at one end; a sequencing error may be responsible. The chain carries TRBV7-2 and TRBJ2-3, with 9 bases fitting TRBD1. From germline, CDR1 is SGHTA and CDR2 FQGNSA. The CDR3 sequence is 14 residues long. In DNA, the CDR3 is TGTGCCAGCAGCCCGACCACGGACAGGGGTTTAAGGGATTTT. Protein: CASSPTTDRGLRDF.

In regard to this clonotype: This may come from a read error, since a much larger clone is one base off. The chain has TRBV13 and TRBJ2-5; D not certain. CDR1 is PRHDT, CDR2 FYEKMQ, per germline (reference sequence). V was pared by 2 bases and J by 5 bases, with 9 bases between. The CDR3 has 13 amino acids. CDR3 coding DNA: TGTGCCAGCAGCTTATGCTCGACGGAGACCCAGTACTTC. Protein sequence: CASSLCSTETQYF.

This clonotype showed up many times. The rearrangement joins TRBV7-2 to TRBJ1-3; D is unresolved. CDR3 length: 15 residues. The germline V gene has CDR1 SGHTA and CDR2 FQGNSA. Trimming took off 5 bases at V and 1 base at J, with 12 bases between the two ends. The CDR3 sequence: CASSPVAGSGNTIYF. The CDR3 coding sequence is TGTGCCAGCAGCCCCGTTGCGGGGTCTGGAAACACCATATATTTT. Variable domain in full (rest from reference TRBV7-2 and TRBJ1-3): GAGVSQSPSNKVTEKGKDVELRCDPISGHTALYWYRQSLGQGLEFLIYFQGNSAPDKSGLPSDRFSAERTGGSVSTLTIQRTQQEDSAVYLCASSPVAGSGNTIYFGEGSWLTVV.

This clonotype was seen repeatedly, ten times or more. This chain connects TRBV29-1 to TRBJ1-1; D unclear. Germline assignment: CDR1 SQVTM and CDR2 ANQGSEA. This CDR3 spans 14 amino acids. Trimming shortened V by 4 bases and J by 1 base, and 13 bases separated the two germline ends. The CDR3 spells CSVGRRLSNTEAFF. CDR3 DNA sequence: TGCAGCGTTGGGAGACGACTATCGAACACTGAAGCTTTCTTT.

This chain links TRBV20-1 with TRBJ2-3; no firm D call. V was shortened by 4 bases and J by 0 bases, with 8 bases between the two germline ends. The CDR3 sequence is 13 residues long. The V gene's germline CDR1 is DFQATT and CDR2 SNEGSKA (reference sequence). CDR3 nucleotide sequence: TGCAGTGCTAAATACCCTAGCACAGATACGCAGTATTTT. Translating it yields CSAKYPSTDTQYF.

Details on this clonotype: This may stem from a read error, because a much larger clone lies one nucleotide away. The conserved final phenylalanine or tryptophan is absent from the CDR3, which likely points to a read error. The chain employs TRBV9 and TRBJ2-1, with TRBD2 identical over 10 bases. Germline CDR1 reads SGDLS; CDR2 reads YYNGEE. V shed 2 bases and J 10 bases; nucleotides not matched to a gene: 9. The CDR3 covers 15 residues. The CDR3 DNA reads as TGTGCCAGCAGCGTTAGCGGGGGGCCAATCCCCGAGCAGTTCATC. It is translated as CASSVSGGPIPEQFI.

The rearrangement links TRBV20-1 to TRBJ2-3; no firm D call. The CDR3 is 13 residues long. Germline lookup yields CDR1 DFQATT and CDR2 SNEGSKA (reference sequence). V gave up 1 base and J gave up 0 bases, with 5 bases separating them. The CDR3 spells CSARVDSTDTQYF. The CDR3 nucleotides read TGCAGTGCTAGAGTGGACAGCACAGATACGCAGTATTTT.

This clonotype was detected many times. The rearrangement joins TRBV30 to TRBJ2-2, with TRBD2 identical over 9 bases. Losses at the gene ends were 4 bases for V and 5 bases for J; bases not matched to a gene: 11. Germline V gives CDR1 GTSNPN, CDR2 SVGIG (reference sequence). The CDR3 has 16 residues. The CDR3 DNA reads TGTGCCTGGATCCCTGAGGGGCTAGCGGGAACCGGGGAGCTGTTTTTT. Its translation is CAWIPEGLAGTGELFF.

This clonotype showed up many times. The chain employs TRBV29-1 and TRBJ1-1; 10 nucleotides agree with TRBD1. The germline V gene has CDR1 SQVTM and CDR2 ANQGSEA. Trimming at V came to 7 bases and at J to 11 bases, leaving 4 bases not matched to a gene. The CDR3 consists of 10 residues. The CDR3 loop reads CSGQGASAFF. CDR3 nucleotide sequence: TGCAGCGGACAGGGGGCGTCGGCTTTCTTT.

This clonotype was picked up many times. The chain's CDR3 is CASSLRGDATYEQYF. Written as DNA, the CDR3 is TGTGCCAGCAGTTTACGTGGGGACGCGACGTACGAGCAGTACTTC. This chain joins TRBV28 and TRBJ2-7; D possibly uses TRBD1 or TRBD2 (5 bases each). Per the germline V gene, CDR1 is MDHEN and CDR2 is SYDVKM. The CDR3 extends over 15 amino acids. Trimming left V 2 bases short and J 4 bases short, with 15 bases between.

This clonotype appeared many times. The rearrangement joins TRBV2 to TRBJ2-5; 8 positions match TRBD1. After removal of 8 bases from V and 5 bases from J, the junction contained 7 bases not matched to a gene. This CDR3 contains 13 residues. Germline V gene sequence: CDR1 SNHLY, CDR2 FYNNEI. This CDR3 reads CASSDRERETQYF. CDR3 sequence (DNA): TGTGCCAGCTCGGACAGGGAGAGGGAGACCCAGTACTTC.

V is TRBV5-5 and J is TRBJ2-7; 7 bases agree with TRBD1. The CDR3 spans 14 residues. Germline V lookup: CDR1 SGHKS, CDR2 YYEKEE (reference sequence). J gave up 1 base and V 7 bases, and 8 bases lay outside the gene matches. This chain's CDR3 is CASRDRAGSYEQYF. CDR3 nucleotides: TGTGCCAGCCGCGACAGGGCTGGATCCTACGAGCAGTACTTC.

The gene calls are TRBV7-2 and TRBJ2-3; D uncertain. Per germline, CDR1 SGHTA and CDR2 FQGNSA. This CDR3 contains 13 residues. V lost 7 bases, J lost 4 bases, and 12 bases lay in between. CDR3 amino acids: CASTKYGADTQYF. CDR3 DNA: TGTGCCAGCACTAAGTATGGGGCAGATACGCAGTATTTT.

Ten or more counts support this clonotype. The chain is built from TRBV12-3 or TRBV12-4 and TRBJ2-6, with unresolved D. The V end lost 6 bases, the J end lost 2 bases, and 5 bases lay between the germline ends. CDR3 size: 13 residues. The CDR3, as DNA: TGTGCCAGCAGGCATACTGGGGCCAACGTCCTGACTTTC. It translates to CASRHTGANVLTF.

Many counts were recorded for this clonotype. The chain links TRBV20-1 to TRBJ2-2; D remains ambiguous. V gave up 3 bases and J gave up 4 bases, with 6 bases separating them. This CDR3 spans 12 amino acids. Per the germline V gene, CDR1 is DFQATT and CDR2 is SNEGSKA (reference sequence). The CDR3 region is CSARHPTGELFF. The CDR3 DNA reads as TGCAGTGCTAGGCACCCCACCGGGGAGCTGTTTTTT.